A single sample gave rise to the 17 T cell receptor beta chains below, sequenced in a study of control samples from healthy donors and cancer patients. Repertoires were generated with immunoSEQ multiplex PCR, while TCRdb's copy carries only in-frame clones and drops some. This sample has tens of thousands of clones, with roughly 82% found just once. The sequenced sample consisted of PBMCs. The receptors shown here come from a man aged 60-69 years with head and neck cancer.

The V gene is TRBV28, the J gene TRBJ1-1; D unresolved. CDR1 and CDR2 (germline): MDHEN, SYDVKM. With 8 bases removed from V and 4 bases from J, the gap between germline ends came to 11 bases. CDR3 length: 12 amino acids. CDR3 nucleotides: TGTGCCAGCCGCTTCGAGGGCACTGAAGCTTTCTTT. It encodes CASRFEGTEAFF.

The table lists this clone with a few counts. The CDR3 loop is CASSLPRLAGGSEQFF. The CDR3, as DNA: TGCGCCAGCAGCCTACCCCGACTAGCGGGAGGAAGTGAGCAGTTCTTC. The chain links TRBV5-1 to TRBJ2-1; 13 bases are shared with TRBD2. This CDR3 contains 16 residues. Unmatched junction bases numbered 10, after V lost 4 bases and J lost 9 bases. The germline V gene has CDR1 SGHRS and CDR2 YFSETQ.

The chain carries TRBV7-9 and TRBJ2-3; D may be TRBD2 (6 bases). CDR1 is SEHNR, CDR2 FQNEAQ, per germline (reference sequence). V lost 1 base and J 9 bases, leaving 14 bases between the germline ends. The CDR3 covers 14 residues. The CDR3 nucleotides read TGTGCCAGCAGCTTAGTTGCGGGACCTAACACGCAGTATTTT. It translates to CASSLVAGPNTQYF.

This chain connects TRBV6-5 to TRBJ2-7; 7 nucleotides line up with TRBD1. The CDR3 contains 15 residues. V was pared by 4 bases and J by 3 bases, with 9 bases of the junction left unmatched. Per germline, CDR1 MNHEY and CDR2 SVGAGI. CDR3 amino acids: CASSSGTVIYYEQYF. In DNA form, the CDR3 reads TGTGCCAGCAGTTCCGGGACAGTAATATACTACGAGCAGTACTTC.

V usage is TRBV19 and J usage is TRBJ2-2; no clear D. Germline V gene sequence: CDR1 LNHDA, CDR2 SQIVND (reference sequence). V was shortened by 5 bases and J by 4 bases, with 14 bases between the two germline ends. The CDR3 sequence is 15 residues long. The CDR3 protein is CASSATPWPTGELFF. CDR3 DNA: TGTGCCAGTAGTGCTACACCCTGGCCCACCGGGGAGCTGTTTTTT.

CDR3 amino acids: CASRYGQGAETQYF. CDR3 sequence (DNA): TGCGCCAGCAGGTACGGACAGGGGGCAGAGACCCAGTACTTC. The chain links TRBV5-1 to TRBJ2-5; 11 bases match TRBD1. The CDR3 contains 14 residues. V gave up 5 bases and J gave up 4 bases; unmatched junction bases: 4. Germline CDR1 SGHRS, CDR2 YFSETQ.

The CDR3 loop is CSVATGGSNQPQHF. CDR3 DNA sequence: TGCAGCGTTGCCACAGGTGGTAGCAATCAGCCCCAGCATTTT. The chain links TRBV29-1 to TRBJ1-5; the D gene is possibly TRBD1 (5 bases). V shed 4 bases and J shed 0 bases, with 10 bases lying between them. Germline values: CDR1 SQVTM, CDR2 ANQGSEA. This CDR3 region has 14 residues.

This chain joins TRBV18 and TRBJ1-1, with a possible D match to TRBD1 (6 bases). The CDR3 spans 14 residues. V lost 2 bases and J lost 3, with 10 bases in between. Germline lookup yields CDR1 KGHSH and CDR2 LQKENI. Written as DNA, the CDR3 is TGTGCCAGCTCACCAGGGACAATTTACACTGAAGCTTTCTTT. Amino acids: CASSPGTIYTEAFF.

This clone was seen a single time. The J gene is TRBJ1-5, the V gene TRBV19; D not certain. The CDR3 length is 15 residues. Trimming left V 4 bases short and J 5 bases short, with 15 bases between. Germline V lookup: CDR1 LNHDA, CDR2 SQIVND (reference sequence). CDR3 in amino acids: CASSTGPLRYQPQHF. The CDR3 DNA sequence: TGTGCCAGTAGTACCGGGCCCCTTCGCTATCAGCCCCAGCATTTT.

A few counts support this clone. The genes are TRBV7-9 and TRBJ1-1; D remains unclear. V was clipped by 10 bases and J by 0 bases, with 18 bases between them. The germline gives CDR1 SEHNR, CDR2 FQNEAQ (reference sequence). The CDR3 runs 15 residues. CDR3 protein: CATMGRRRLNTEAFF. The CDR3 DNA reads TGTGCCACCATGGGGAGACGGCGCTTGAACACTGAAGCTTTCTTT. Based on the CDR3 plus reference TRBV7-9 and TRBJ1-1, the full variable domain is DTGVSQNPRHKITKRGQNVTFRCDPISEHNRLYWYRQTLGQGPEFLTYFQNEAQLEKSRLLSDRFSAERPKGSFSTLEIQRTEQGDSAMYLCATMGRRRLNTEAFFGQGTRLTVV.

This chain uses TRBV19 with TRBJ2-6, with TRBD1 as a possible D gene (5 bases). Germline CDR1 is LNHDA and CDR2 is SQIVND (reference sequence). The CDR3 is 15 amino acids. Deletions cut 7 bases from V and 2 bases from J, with 12 bases between. CDR3 sequence: CASKFRAAGANVLTF. The CDR3, as DNA: TGTGCCAGTAAGTTCAGGGCGGCTGGGGCCAACGTCCTGACTTTC.

Points on this clone: A junction end diverges from the germline sequence, so it may reflect a read error. The CDR3 sequence is CTSTPRGGSGELFF. DNA of the CDR3: TGTACCAGCACCCCAAGGGGGGGATCCGGGGAGCTGTTTTTT. This rearrangement joins TRBV7-6 to TRBJ2-2; D might be TRBD2 (7 bases). The CDR3 totals 14 residues. In germline, CDR1 is SGHVS, CDR2 FNYEAQ.

J is TRBJ1-3 and V is TRBV5-4; no firm D call. The CDR3 runs 14 residues. Germline V gene sequence: CDR1 SGHNT, CDR2 YYREEE (reference sequence). Trimming removed 1 base at V and 0 bases at J, with 5 bases between. As DNA, the CDR3 is TGTGCCAGCAGCTTGAAGGGCTCTGGAAACACCATATATTTT. This translates into CASSLKGSGNTIYF. Filled out from reference TRBV5-4 and TRBJ1-3, the complete variable domain reads ETGVTQSPTHLIKTRGQQVTLRCSSQSGHNTVSWYQQALGQGPQFIFQYYREEENGRGNFPPRFSGLQFPNYSSELNVNALELDDSALYLCASSLKGSGNTIYFGEGSWLTVV.

The genes are TRBV28 and TRBJ1-6, with D tentatively TRBD1 (6 bases). Germline V CDR1 and CDR2: MDHEN, SYDVKM. V dropped 4 bases and J dropped 5 bases, with 12 bases sitting between them. CDR3 size: 15 residues. In DNA, the CDR3 is TGTGCCAGCAGTTCTCTTGGACAGAATAATTCACCCCTCCACTTT. Protein: CASSSLGQNNSPLHF. The entire variable domain, with the rest obtained from reference TRBV28 and TRBJ1-6, is as follows: DVKVTQSSRYLVKRTGEKVFLECVQDMDHENMFWYRQDPGLGLRLIYFSYDVKMKEKGDIPEGYSVSREKKERFSLILESASTNQTSMYLCASSSLGQNNSPLHFGNGTRLTVT.

The genes are TRBV14 and TRBJ1-1; a weak D match, TRBD1 (5 bases). Trimming removed 6 bases from V and 3 bases from J, with 23 bases in between. CDR1 and CDR2 from the germline V gene are SGHDN and FVKESK. The length of the CDR3 is 17 residues. CDR3: CASRPLRGRGQDTEAFF. CDR3 sequence (DNA): TGTGCCAGCAGGCCTTTACGGGGGAGGGGTCAGGACACTGAAGCTTTCTTT.

The rearrangement links TRBV6-1 to TRBJ2-6, with D hard to call. The CDR3 covers 14 residues. V was pared by 2 bases and J by 4 bases, with 6 bases between. CDR1 and CDR2 from the germline V gene are MNHNS and SASEGT. The CDR3 region has the DNA TGTGCCAGCAGTGAACACCAGGGGGCCAACGTCCTGACTTTC. Translating it yields CASSEHQGANVLTF.

The gene calls are TRBV5-5 and TRBJ1-6; 7 bases are shared with TRBD1. V was clipped by 4 bases and J by 5 bases; unmatched bases: 12. The CDR3 runs to 17 residues. Per the germline V gene, CDR1 is SGHKS and CDR2 is YYEKEE (reference sequence). DNA of the CDR3: TGTGCCAGCAGCCCTGCATGGGACAGACCGAATAATTCACCCCTCCACTTT. Its translation: CASSPAWDRPNNSPLHF.